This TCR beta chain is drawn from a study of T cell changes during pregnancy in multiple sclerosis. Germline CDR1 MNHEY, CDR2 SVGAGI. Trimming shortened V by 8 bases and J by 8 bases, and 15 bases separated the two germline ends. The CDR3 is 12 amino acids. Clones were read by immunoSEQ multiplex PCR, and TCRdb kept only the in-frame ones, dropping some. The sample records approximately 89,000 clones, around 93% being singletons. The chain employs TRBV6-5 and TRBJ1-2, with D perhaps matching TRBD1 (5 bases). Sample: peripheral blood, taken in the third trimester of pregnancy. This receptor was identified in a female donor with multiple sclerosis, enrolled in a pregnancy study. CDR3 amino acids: CASASGPYGYTF. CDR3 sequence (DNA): TGTGCCAGCGCCTCAGGGCCCTACGGCTACACCTTC.